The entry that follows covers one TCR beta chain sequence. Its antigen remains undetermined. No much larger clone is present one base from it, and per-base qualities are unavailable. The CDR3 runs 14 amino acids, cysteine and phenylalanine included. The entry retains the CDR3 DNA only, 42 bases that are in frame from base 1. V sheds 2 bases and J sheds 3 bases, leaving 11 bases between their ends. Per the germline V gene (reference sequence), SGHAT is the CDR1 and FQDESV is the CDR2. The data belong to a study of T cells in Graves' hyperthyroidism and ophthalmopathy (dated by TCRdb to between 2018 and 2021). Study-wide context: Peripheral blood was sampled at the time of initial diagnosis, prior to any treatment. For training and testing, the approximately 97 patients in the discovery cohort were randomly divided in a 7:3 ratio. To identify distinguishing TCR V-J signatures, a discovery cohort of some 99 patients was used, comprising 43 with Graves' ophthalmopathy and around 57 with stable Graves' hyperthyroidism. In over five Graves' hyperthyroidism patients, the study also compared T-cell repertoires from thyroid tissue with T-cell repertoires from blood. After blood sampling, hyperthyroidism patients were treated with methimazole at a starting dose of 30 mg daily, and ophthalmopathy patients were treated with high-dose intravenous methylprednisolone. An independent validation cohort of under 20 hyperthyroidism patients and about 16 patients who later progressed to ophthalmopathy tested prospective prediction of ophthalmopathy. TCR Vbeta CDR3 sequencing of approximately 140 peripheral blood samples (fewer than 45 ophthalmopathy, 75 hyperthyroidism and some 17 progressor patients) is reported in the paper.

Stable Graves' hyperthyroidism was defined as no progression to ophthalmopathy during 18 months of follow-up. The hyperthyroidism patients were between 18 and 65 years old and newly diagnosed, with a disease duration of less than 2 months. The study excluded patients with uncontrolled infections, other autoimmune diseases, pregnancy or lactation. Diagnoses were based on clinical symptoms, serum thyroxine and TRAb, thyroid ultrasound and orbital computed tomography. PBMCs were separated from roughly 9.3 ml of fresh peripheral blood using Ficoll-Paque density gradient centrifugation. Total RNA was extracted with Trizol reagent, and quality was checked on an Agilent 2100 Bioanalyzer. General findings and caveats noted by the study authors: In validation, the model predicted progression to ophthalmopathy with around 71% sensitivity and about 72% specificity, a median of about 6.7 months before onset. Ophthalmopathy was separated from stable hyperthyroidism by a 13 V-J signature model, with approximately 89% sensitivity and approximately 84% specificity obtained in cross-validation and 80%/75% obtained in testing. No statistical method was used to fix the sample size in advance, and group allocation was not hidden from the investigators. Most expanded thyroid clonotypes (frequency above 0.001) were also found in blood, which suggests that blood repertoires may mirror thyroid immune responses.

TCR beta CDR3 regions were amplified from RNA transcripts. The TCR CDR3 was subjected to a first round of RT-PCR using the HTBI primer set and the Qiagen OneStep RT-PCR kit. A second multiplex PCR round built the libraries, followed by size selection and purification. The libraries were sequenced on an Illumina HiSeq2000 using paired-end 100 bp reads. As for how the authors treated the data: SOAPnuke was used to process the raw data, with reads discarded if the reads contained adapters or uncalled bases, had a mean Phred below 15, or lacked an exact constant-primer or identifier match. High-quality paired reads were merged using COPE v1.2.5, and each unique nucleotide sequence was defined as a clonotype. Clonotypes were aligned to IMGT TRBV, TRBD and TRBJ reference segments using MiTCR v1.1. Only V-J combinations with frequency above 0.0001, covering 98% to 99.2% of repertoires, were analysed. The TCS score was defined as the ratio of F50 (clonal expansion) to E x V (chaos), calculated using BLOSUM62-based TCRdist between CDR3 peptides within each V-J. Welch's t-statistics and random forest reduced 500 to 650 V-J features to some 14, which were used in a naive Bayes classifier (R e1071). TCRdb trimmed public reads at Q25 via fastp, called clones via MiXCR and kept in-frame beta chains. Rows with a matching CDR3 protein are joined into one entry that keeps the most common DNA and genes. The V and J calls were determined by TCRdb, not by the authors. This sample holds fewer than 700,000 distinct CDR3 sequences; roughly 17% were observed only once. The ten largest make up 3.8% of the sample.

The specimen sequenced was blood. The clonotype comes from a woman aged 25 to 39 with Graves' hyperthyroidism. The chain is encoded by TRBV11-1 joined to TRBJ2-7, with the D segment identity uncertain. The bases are TGTGCCAGCAGCTTATACAGTGCCGGCTACGAGCAGTACTTC. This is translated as CASSLYSAGYEQYF.